One sample yielded the 4 T cell receptor beta chains listed below, sequenced in a study of T cell repertoires in cytomegalovirus infection. Each CDR3 protein gets one entry after TCRdb re-called the reads with MiXCR. The repertoire holds roughly 500,000 distinct CDR3 sequences, with approximately 42% as singletons. Antigen specificity for these receptors is unknown. The source was cultured PBMCs, collected from culture after CMV antigen stimulation. These receptors all come from a human donor in good health (CMV status not recorded). Some clones in this sample may be carry-over from other donors' samples.

In regard to this clonotype: The junction departs from germline at one end; a sequencing error may be responsible. The gene calls are TRBV6-2 or TRBV6-3 and TRBJ1-2; unclear D gene. This CDR3 spans 12 amino acids. The germline CDR1 and CDR2 sequences are MNHEY and SVGEGT. The chain's CDR3 is CASRTGNFGYTF. For the CDR3, the DNA is TGTGCCAGCCGGACGGGGAACTTTGGCTACACCTTC.

The J gene is TRBJ1-6, the V gene TRBV12-3 or TRBV12-4; 7 bases align to TRBD1. The CDR3 consists of 12 residues. Trimming cost V 2 bases and J 15 bases; bases outside gene matches: 4. The CDR3 nucleotides read TGTGCCAGCAGTTTATTCCGGGACAGCCTCCACTTT. As protein: CASSLFRDSLHF.

This chain uses TRBV7-6 with TRBJ1-2; D remains ambiguous. Trimming cost V 1 base and J 8 bases, with 8 bases left between them. CDR3 length: 12 amino acids. CDR1 and CDR2 (germline): SGHVS, FNYEAQ. The CDR3 nucleotides read TGTGCCAGCAGCTTAGAAACAAGGGGCTACACCTTC. Amino acid sequence: CASSLETRGYTF.

This chain uses TRBV19 with TRBJ1-4; tentative D call: TRBD1 (5 bases). This CDR3 spans 14 amino acids. V was clipped by 5 bases and J by 8 bases, with 15 bases between them. Germline V gene sequence: CDR1 LNHDA, CDR2 SQIVND (reference sequence). For the CDR3, the DNA is TGTGCCAGTAGTCCAAAGGGGATCCCCGAAAAACTGTTTTTT. Translated: CASSPKGIPEKLFF.